This TCR beta chain came from a study of cytomegalovirus exposure and HLA in healthy donors. Study as a whole: From about 180 million T cells, an earlier analysis saw approximately 110 million unique TCR beta sequences. Notes on the study in general: Roughly even sequencing depth across donors was the assumption behind the presence/absence analyses.

It was with 60 Vbeta and 13 Jbeta primers that the PCR ran. The table came from immunoSEQ multiplex PCR; TCRdb's copy has only in-frame clones and leaves some out. Of some 170,000 clones in the sample, roughly 65% were seen once. A note on this clone: What it binds is not known.

This receptor was identified in a man younger than 35 in good health and CMV-seropositive. The sequenced material came from PBMCs.

Here the CDR3 DNA reads TGCGCCAGCAGCTTAGGGCAGGGTCGCATGACCCAGTACTTC. The encoded protein is CASSLGQGRMTQYF. V usage is TRBV5-1 and J usage is TRBJ2-5, with a possible D match to TRBD1 (5 bases). This CDR3 is built from 14 residues. V was trimmed by 2 bases and J by 7 bases, leaving 15 bases between them. From germline, CDR1 is SGHRS and CDR2 YFSETQ. Drawing the rest from reference TRBV5-1 and TRBJ2-5, the complete variable domain is KAGVTQTPRYLIKTRGQQVTLSCSPISGHRSVSWYQQTPGQGLQFLFEYFSETQRNKGNFPGRFSGRQFSNSRSEMNVSTLELGDSALYLCASSLGQGRMTQYFGPGTRLLVL.